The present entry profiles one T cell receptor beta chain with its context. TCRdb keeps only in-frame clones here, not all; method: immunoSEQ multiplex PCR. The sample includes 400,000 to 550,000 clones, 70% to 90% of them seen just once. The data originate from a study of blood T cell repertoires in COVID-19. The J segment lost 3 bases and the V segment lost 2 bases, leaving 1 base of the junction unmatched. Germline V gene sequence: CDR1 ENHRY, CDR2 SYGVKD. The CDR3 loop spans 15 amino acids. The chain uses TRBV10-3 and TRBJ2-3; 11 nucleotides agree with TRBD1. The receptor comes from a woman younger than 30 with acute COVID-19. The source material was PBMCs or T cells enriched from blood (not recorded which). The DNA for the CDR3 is TGTGCCATCAGTGAGGGGGACAGGGGGACAGATACGCAGTATTTT. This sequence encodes CAISEGDRGTDTQYF.